This TCR beta chain appears in the sequencing data of a study of identical twins. Using its own MiXCR run on the 5' RACE reads, TCRdb lists one record per CDR3 protein. The sample includes about 690,000 distinct CDR3 sequences, roughly 6% of them seen just once. Many counts were recorded for this clonotype. Its target is not known. The CDR3 covers 15 residues. V lost 3 bases, J lost 1 base, and 7 bases lay in between. Germline-derived CDR1 and CDR2 are ENHRY and SYGVKD. Study outcomes and limitations: Part of the zero-insertion signal could reflect confounding by invariant MAIT and iNKT cells. Findings depended on cross-sectional statistics rather than tracking the same donors. Out-of-frame alpha sequences shared between twins exhibited an excess of low generation probability.

This chain uses TRBV10-3 with TRBJ1-6; the D is unclear. What was sequenced was naive T cells sorted from blood. The clonotype originates from a man aged 18 to 29 in good health. The CDR3 here is CAISERSSYNSPLHF. The CDR3 DNA reads TGTGCCATCAGTGAAAGGTCATCCTATAATTCACCCCTCCACTTT.